This TCR beta chain was observed in a study of T cells in Graves' hyperthyroidism and ophthalmopathy. Regarding the study as a whole: Most expanded thyroid clonotypes above 0.001 also appeared in blood. Ophthalmopathy could be told apart from stable hyperthyroidism with a 13 V-J model. The model forecast ophthalmopathy, anticipating it by a median roughly 6.5 months before onset.

This clonotype was picked up a small number of times. Its antigen is unknown. The source material, RNA transcripts, was used to amplify TCR beta CDR3 regions. HTBI primers were used for first-round RT-PCR of the TCR CDR3. One entry per CDR3 protein, called by TCRdb with MiXCR from the multiplex PCR reads. Of roughly 300,000 distinct CDR3 sequences in the sample, 15% to 20% were seen once. This CDR3 comprises 15 residues. Trimming took off 7 bases at V and 4 bases at J, with 18 bases between the two ends. Germline assignment: CDR1 SGHRS and CDR2 YFSETQ. The study excluded patients with uncontrolled infection, other autoimmune disease, pregnancy or lactation.

The V call is TRBV5-1, the J call TRBJ1-3, with D maybe TRBD1 (5 bases). The sequence came from a woman in her forties or fifties with Graves' hyperthyroidism. Material: blood. CDR3 protein: CASSPNPGLGNTIYF. As DNA, the CDR3 is TGCGCCAGCTCGCCGAATCCGGGGCTGGGAAACACCATATATTTT.